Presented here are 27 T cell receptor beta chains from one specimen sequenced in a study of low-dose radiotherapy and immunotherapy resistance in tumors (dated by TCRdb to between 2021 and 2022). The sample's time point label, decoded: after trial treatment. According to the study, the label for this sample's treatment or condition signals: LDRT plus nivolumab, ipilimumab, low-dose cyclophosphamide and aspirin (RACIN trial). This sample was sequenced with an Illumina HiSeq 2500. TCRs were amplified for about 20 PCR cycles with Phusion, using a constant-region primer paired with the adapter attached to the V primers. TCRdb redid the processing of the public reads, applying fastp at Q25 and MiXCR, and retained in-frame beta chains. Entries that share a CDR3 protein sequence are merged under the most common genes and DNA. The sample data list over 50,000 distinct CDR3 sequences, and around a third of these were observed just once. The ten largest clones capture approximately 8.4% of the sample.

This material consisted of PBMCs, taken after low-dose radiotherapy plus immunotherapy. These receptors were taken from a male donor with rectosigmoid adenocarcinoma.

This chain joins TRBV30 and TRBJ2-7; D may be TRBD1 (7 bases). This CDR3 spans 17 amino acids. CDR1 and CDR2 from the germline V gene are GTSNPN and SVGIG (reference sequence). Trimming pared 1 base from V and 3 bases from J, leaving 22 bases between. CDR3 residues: CAWSALRRGTVIYEQYF. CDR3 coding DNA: TGTGCCTGGAGTGCCCTGCGTCGCGGGACAGTGATCTACGAGCAGTACTTC.

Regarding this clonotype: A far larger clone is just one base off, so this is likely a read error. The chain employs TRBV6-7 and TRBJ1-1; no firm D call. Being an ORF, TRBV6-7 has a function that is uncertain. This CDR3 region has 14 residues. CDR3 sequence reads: CASSPSGGNTVAFF. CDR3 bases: TGTGCCAGCAGCCCCAGCGGAGGAAACACTGTAGCTTTCTTT.

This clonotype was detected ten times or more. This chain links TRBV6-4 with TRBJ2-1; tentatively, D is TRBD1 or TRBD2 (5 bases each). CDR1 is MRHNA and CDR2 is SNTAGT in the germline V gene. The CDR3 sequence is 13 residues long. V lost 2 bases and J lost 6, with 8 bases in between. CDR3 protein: CASSDGTVNEQFF. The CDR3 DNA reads TGTGCCAGCAGTGACGGGACCGTCAATGAGCAGTTCTTC.

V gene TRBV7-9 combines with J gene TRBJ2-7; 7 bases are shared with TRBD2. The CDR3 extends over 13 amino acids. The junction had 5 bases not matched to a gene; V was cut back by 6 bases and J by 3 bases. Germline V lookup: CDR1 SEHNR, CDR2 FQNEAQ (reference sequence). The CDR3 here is CASRARGDYEQYF. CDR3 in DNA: TGTGCCAGCAGAGCCCGGGGGGACTACGAGCAGTACTTC.

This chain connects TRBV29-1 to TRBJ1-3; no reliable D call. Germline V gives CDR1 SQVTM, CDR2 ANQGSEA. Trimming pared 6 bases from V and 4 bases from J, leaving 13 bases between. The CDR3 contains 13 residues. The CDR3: CSVERHGGNTIYF. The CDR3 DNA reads TGCAGCGTGGAACGACACGGCGGAAACACCATATATTTT.

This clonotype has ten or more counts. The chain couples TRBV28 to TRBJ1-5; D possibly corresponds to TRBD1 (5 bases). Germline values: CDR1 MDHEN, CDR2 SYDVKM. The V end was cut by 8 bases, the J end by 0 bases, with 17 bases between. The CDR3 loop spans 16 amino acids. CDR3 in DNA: TGTGCCAGCGAATCTGTAGGGGATCATAGCAATCAGCCCCAGCATTTT. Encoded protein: CASESVGDHSNQPQHF.

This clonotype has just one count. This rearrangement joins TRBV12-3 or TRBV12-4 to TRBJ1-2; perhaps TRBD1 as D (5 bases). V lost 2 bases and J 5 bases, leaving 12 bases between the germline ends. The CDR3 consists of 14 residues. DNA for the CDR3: TGTGCCAGCAGTTTACAGGGAGTTGAGTATGGCTACACCTTC. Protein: CASSLQGVEYGYTF.

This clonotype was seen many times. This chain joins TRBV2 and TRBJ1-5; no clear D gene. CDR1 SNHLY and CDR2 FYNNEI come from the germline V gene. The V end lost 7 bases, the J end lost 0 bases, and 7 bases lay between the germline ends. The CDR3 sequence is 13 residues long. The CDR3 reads CASTSNSNQPQHF. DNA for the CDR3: TGTGCCAGCACTTCCAATAGCAATCAGCCCCAGCATTTT.

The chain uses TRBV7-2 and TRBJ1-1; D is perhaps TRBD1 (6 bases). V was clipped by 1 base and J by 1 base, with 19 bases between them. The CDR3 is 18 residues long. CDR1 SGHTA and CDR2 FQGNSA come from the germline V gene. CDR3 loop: CASSLGWTWTDANTEAFF. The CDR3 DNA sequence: TGTGCCAGCAGCTTAGGATGGACATGGACAGACGCGAACACTGAAGCTTTCTTT.

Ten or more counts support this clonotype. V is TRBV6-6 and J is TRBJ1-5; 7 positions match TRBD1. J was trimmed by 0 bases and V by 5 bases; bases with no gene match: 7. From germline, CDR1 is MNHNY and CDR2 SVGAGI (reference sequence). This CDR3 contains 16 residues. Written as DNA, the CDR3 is TGTGCCAGCAGTACGGGACAGATTTATAGCAATCAGCCCCAGCATTTT. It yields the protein CASSTGQIYSNQPQHF.

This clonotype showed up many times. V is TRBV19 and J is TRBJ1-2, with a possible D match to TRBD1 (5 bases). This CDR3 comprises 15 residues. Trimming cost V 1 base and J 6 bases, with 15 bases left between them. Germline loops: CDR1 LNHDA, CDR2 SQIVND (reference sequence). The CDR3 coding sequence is TGTGCCAGTAGTATAGGTCCGGGGACCGCGGATGGCTACACCTTC. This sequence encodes CASSIGPGTADGYTF.

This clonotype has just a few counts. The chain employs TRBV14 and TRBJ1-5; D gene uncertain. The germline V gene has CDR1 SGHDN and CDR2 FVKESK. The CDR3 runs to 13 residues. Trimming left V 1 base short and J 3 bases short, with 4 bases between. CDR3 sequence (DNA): TGTGCCAGCAGCCAAGGGTACAATCAGCCCCAGCATTTT. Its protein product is CASSQGYNQPQHF.

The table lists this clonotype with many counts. The CDR3 DNA sequence: TGCAGTGCGCCTGGGACTAGCGGGCAGAACACCGGGGAGCTGTTTTTT. Translation gives CSAPGTSGQNTGELFF. The V gene is TRBV20-1, the J gene TRBJ2-2, with 12 bases matching TRBD2. The CDR3 runs to 16 residues. Germline V CDR1 and CDR2: DFQATT, SNEGSKA (reference sequence). J lost 1 base, V lost 6 bases, and 6 bases had no gene match.

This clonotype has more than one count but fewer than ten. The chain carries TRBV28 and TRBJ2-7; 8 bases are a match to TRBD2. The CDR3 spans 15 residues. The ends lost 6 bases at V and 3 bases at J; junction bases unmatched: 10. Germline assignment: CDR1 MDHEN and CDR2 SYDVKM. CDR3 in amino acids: CASRPGTRGVYEQYF. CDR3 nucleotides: TGTGCCAGCAGGCCCGGGACTAGAGGCGTCTACGAGCAGTACTTC.

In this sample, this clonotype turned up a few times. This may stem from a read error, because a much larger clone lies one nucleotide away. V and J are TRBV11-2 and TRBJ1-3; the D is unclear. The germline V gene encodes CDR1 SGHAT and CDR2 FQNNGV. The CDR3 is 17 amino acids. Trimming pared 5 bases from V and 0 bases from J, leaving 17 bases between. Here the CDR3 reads CASSPRRRRVSGNTIYF. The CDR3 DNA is TGTGCCAGCAGCCCAAGGCGGCGGAGAGTCTCTGGAAACACCATATATTTT.

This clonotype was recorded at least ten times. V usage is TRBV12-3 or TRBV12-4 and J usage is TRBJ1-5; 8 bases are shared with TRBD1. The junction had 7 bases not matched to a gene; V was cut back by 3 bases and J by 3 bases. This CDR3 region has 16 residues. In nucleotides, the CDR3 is TGTGCCAGCAGTTTGGTTACAGGGGGGATCAATCAGCCCCAGCATTTT. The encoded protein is CASSLVTGGINQPQHF.

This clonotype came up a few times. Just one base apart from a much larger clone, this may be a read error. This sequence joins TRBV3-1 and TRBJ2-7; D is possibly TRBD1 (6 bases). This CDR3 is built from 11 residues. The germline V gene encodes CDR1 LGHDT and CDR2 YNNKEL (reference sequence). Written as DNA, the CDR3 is TGTGCCAGCAGCCCCCAGGGGCCGCCGGTCTTC. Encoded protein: CASSPQGPPVF.

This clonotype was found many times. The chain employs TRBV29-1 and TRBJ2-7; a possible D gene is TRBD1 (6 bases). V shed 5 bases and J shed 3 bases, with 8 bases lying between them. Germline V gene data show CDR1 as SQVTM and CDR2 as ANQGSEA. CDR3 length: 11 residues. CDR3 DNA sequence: TGCAGCGTTCAACAGGGCTACGAGCAGTACTTC. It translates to CSVQQGYEQYF.

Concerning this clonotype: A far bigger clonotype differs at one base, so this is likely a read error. Here the CDR3 reads CAISPQQGNTEAFF. CDR3 in DNA: TGTGCCATCAGCCCGCAACAGGGAAACACTGAAGCTTTCTTT. The genes are TRBV4-2 and TRBJ1-1; perhaps TRBD1 as D (6 bases). The CDR3 has 14 residues. Germline CDR1 LGHNA, CDR2 YNFKEQ.

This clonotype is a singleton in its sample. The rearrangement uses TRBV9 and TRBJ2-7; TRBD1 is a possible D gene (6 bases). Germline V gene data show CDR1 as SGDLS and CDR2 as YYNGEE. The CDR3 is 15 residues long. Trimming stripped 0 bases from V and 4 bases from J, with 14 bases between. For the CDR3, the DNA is TGTGCCAGCAGCGTAGACGGGACAACCGGATACGAGCAGTACTTC. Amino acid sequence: CASSVDGTTGYEQYF.

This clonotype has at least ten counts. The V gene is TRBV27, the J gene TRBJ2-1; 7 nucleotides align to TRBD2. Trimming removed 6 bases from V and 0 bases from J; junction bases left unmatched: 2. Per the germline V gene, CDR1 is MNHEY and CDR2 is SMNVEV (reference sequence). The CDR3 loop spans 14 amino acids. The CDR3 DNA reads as TGTGCCAGCAGATTAGCGGGCTCCTACAATGAGCAGTTCTTC. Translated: CASRLAGSYNEQFF.

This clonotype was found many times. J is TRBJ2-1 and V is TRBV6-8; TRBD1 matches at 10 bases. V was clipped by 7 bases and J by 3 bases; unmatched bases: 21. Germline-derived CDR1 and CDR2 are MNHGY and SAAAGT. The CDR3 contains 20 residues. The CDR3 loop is CASKGSAGQGTGGLYNEQFF. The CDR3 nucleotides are TGTGCCAGCAAGGGATCCGCGGGACAGGGGACCGGGGGACTCTACAATGAGCAGTTCTTC.

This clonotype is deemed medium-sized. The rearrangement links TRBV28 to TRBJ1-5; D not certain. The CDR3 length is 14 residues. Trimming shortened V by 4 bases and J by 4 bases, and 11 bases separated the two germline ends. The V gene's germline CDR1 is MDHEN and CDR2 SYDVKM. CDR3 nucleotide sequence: TGTGCCAGCAGTTATCATGGAGTTAATCAGCCCCAGCATTTT. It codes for CASSYHGVNQPQHF.

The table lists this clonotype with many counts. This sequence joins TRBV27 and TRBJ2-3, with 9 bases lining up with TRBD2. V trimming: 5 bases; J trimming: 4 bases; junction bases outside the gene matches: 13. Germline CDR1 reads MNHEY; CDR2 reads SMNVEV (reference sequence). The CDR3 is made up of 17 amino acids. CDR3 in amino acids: CASSPLHGAGGPDTQYF. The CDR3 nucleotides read TGTGCCAGCAGTCCCCTCCATGGAGCGGGAGGCCCAGATACGCAGTATTTT.

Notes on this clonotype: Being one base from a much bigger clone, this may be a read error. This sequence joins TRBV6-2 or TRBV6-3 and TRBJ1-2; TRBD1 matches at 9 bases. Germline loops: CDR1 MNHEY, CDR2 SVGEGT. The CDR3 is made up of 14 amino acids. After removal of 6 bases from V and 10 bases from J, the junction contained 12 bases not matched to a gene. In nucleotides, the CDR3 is TGTGCCAGCAGATCCACAGGGGGCGAAAATGTCTACACCTTC. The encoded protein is CASRSTGGENVYTF.

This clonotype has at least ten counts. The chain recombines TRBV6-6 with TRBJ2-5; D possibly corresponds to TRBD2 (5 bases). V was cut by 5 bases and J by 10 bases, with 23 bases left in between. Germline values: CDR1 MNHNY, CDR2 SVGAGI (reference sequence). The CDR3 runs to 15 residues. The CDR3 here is CASSRTSRAKSVQYF. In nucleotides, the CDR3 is TGTGCCAGCAGTCGAACTTCGAGGGCTAAGAGCGTCCAGTACTTC.

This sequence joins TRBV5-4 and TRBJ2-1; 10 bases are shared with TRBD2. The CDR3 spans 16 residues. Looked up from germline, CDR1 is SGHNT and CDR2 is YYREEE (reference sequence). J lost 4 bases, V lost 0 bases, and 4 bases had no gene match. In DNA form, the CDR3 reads TGTGCCAGCAGCTTGGGAGCGGGGGGGTTATACAATGAGCAGTTCTTC. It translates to CASSLGAGGLYNEQFF.